The TCR beta chain described here comes from a study of graft-versus-host responses after intestinal transplantation. Only in-frame clones appear in the TCRdb table, and some are missing; sequencing was by immunoSEQ multiplex PCR. This sample has 35,000 to 50,000 clones, with about 95% found just once. Turning to this clone: Its target is not known.

V was pared by 5 bases and J by 2 bases, with 3 bases of the junction left unmatched. Germline loops: CDR1 SGHVS, CDR2 FNYEAQ. CDR3 length: 14 residues. The V gene is TRBV7-6, the J gene TRBJ2-5, with 9 bases matching TRBD1. The sequences come from unstimulated CD8+ T cells sorted from spleen or lymph node cells, collected before transplant. This clonotype originated in a human donor who was the organ donor for an intestinal transplant. CDR3 sequence reads: CASSPDRGQETQYF. CDR3 DNA: TGTGCCAGCAGCCCGGACAGGGGTCAAGAGACCCAGTACTTC. Full variable domain (remainder filled in from reference TRBV7-6 and TRBJ2-5): GAGVSQSPRYKVTKRGQDVALRCDPISGHVSLYWYRQALGQGPEFLTYFNYEAQQDKSGLPNDRFSAERPEGSISTLTIQRTEQRDSAMYRCASSPDRGQETQYFGPGTRLLVL.